This entry concerns a single T cell receptor beta chain. Its antigen is currently not known. Nothing much larger sits one base from this clone, and base qualities are not available. The source of the sample is a study of beta chain features in type 1 diabetes (dated by TCRdb to about 2018). For the study in its entirety: No differences in mean age, gender distribution, total cell number or subset yield were found between patients and healthy donors. Regulatory and stem cell-like memory subsets were obtained from only 8 patients and about eight healthy donors, while naive and central memory subsets were obtained from all 30 or so donors. A total of around 110,000,000 sorted cells were examined across all samples, and a strong correlation was observed between cell number per subset and RNA yield. The study compared TCRB repertoires of sorted circulating CD4+ T cell subsets between recently diagnosed type 1 diabetes patients and matched healthy donors. Broad study findings and their caveats: The naive, central memory and regulatory TCRB repertoires appeared to resemble one another more closely among patients than among healthy donors. In all four CD4+ subsets, TCRB CDR3 length was moderately but significantly shorter in type 1 diabetes patients. At VDJ recombination sites, patients with type 1 diabetes made fewer insertions and deleted more nucleotides, a pattern implying thymic rearrangement abnormalities. PCR might favor shorter templates, but patient and control samples were amplified and corrected together, so any skew would affect both groups equally. HLA sub-analyses involved small numbers of individuals, so any influence of HLA type on TCRB rearrangement remained unresolved. Because cDNA rather than genomic DNA was sequenced, highly expressing activated cells could have been over-represented, although no difference in activation and CD3 levels was found between groups.

From each donor, a single peripheral blood sample of 100 to 150 mL on average was drawn into heparinised tubes. Naive, central memory, regulatory and stem cell-like memory CD4+ T cells were sorted on a BD FACSAria II using a panel including CD45RO, CCR7, CD25, CD127, CD95 and CD27. A purity above 95% was achieved for all sorted populations. PBMCs were separated immediately by Lymphoprep density gradient centrifugation and were stained directly, without being cultured. Samples were stained and sorted in pairs, with one healthy donor and one patient per experiment, so that batch effects were minimized. The entire amount of isolated RNA was reverse transcribed using the High Capacity cDNA Reverse Transcription Kit, so the sequenced TCRB transcripts were expressed ones. Deep immunoSEQ sequencing was applied to naive, central memory and regulatory T cell samples, giving an average of approximately 4 million total reads per sample. Sorted cells were lysed in RLT buffer, and RNA was extracted using DNase-treated RNeasy Micro or Mini kits according to cell number. To prevent cross-contamination, each cell subset was processed individually, whereas patient and healthy donor samples were processed jointly. The immunoSEQ multiplex PCR was used to amplify TCRB sequences from cDNA, generating 87-bp fragments that spanned the CDR3 region. Amplicons were sequenced on the Illumina HiSeq platform. On the authors' methods: PCR bias was corrected computationally using synthetic template baselines, and reads within Hamming distance 2 were collapsed, with unmergeable singletons discarded. Reads were aligned against IMGT to assign V, D and J genes, CDR3 length and insertions or deletions at six rearrangement sites. Clonotype counts were normalized to sorted cell number within each subset before computing true diversity and Gini coefficients with the tcR R package. The overlap coefficient, calculated on TCRB nucleotide sequences, was used to measure repertoire sharing. As a proxy for the pre-selection repertoire, out-of-frame TCRB sequences from naive cells were analyzed. Drawn from immuneACCESS, this table holds only the in-frame rearrangements with V and J called that TCRdb kept. Clones are partly lost; checked studies trace under half to an unresolved V gene and leave the rest unexplained. For V, J and clone size, that table is used; D and trimming come from the DNA. This sample comprises about 710,000 clones, more than 12% of them detected only once. The top ten constitute 0.035% to 0.045% of the sample.

Its CDR3 holds 13 amino acids, cysteine through phenylalanine. Of the read, only the CDR3 DNA is kept; its 39 bases are in frame from base 1. Deletion took 5 bases off V and 4 bases off J, with a span of 11 bases between the germline ends. CDR1 and CDR2 are drawn from the germline V gene (reference sequence): GTSNPN, SVGIG. The chain is assembled from TRBV30 and TRBJ1-4, with the D gene call left open. What was sequenced was naive CD4+ T cells from blood. In light of the paper, this sample's cell subset or site label describes: true naive CD4+ T cells. The sequence came from a young man with type 1 diabetes. The CDR3 protein sequence reads: CAWGSRLNEKLFF. The nucleotide sequence is given as TGTGCCTGGGGCTCCAGGCTTAATGAAAAACTGTTTTTT. With all but the CDR3 taken from the reference TRBV30 and TRBJ1-4 genes, the full variable domain is: SQTIHQWPATLVQPVGSPLSLECTVEGTSNPNLYWYRQAAGRGLQLLFYSVGIGQISSEVPQNLSASRPQDRQFILSSKKLLLSDSGFYLCAWGSRLNEKLFFGSGTQLSVL.